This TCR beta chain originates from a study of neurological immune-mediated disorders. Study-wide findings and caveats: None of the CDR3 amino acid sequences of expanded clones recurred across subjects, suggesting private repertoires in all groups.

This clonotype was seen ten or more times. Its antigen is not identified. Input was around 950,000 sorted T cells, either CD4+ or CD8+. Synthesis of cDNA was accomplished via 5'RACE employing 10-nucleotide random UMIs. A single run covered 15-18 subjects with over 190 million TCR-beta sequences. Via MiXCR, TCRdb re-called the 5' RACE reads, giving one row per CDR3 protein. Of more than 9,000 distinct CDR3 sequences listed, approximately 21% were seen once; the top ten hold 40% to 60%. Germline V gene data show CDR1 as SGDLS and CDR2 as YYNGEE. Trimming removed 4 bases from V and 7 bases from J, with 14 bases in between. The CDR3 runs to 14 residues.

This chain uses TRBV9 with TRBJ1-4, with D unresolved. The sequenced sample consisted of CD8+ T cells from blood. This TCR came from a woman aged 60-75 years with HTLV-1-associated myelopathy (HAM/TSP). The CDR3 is CASSPRMQSEKLFF. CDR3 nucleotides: TGTGCCAGCAGCCCCCGTATGCAGAGTGAAAAACTGTTTTTT.